This paragraph covers one TCR beta chain sequence. Per the germline V gene, CDR1 is SEHNR and CDR2 is FQNEAQ (reference sequence). V dropped 2 bases and J dropped 0; count of bases not matched to a gene: 2. This CDR3 has 15 residues. TCRdb re-derived calls from the 5' RACE reads in MiXCR, one entry per CDR3 protein. The sample yields approximately 100,000 distinct CDR3 sequences, roughly a sixth seen once. The data derive from a study of T cells of healthy individuals. The TCR sequence derives from a human donor in good health. V gene TRBV7-9 combines with J gene TRBJ2-3, with 7 bases that match TRBD2. The CDR3 protein is CASSLWEGSTDTQYF. The CDR3 coding sequence is TGTGCCAGCAGCTTATGGGAGGGGAGCACAGATACGCAGTATTTT.